One and the same sample provided the 25 T cell receptor beta chains below, sequenced in a study of shared clonotypes between healthy human individuals. Assay used: immunoSEQ multiplex PCR; TCRdb lists only in-frame clones, some missing. The table includes around 1.9 million clones, just over 90% detected once. Positively selected for CCR7, the CD45RO-negative cells used as naive CD8 cells excluded terminally differentiated effector memory CD45RA+ cells. Input material: naive CD8+ T cells from PBMCs. These receptors were obtained from a man between 18 and 29 years old in good health. Some clones in this sample may be carry-over from other donors' samples.

The chain links TRBV18 to TRBJ2-3, with D unclear. The CDR3 has 14 residues. Germline assignment: CDR1 KGHSH and CDR2 LQKENI. V dropped 5 bases and J dropped 2 bases, with 11 bases sitting between them. The CDR3 DNA follows: TGTGCCAGCTCAGGGCAGAGATACACAGATACGCAGTATTTT. Translated, it gives CASSGQRYTDTQYF. The whole variable domain, filled in from reference TRBV18 and TRBJ2-3, reads NAGVMQNPRHLVRRRGQEARLRCSPMKGHSHVYWYRQLPEEGLKFMVYLQKENIIDESGMPKERFSAEFPKEGPSILRIQQVVRGDSAAYFCASSGQRYTDTQYFGPGTRLTVL.

This clone appeared once. V usage is TRBV5-6 and J usage is TRBJ2-1, with D hard to call. Trimming shortened V by 0 bases and J by 10 bases, and 11 bases separated the two germline ends. CDR3 length equals 13 residues. CDR1 and CDR2 from the germline V gene are SGHDT and YYEEEE. CDR3 DNA: TGTGCCAGCAGCTTGGCTACGGTTGGGGAGCAGTTCTTC. Its protein product is CASSLATVGEQFF.

This clone was seen just once. The chain is built from TRBV29-1 and TRBJ1-2; D may be TRBD1 (6 bases). The V end was cut by 6 bases, the J end by 4 bases, with 21 bases between. This CDR3 is built from 15 residues. The germline V gene encodes CDR1 SQVTM and CDR2 ANQGSEA. This CDR3 reads CSVIPQGLISYGYTF. The CDR3 coding sequence is TGCAGCGTGATACCCCAGGGGTTAATAAGCTATGGCTACACCTTC.

The chain employs TRBV19 and TRBJ1-1; possible D gene TRBD1, 5 bases. Per the germline V gene, CDR1 is LNHDA and CDR2 is SQIVND (reference sequence). This CDR3 is 12 amino acids long. V lost 4 bases to trimming and J lost 5 bases, with 8 bases between them. The CDR3 nucleotides are TGTGCCAGTAGTAGCCGACAGACTGAAGCTTTCTTT. This sequence encodes CASSSRQTEAFF.

The gene calls are TRBV6-6 and TRBJ2-1; maybe TRBD2 (5 bases). Trimming shortened V by 0 bases and J by 5 bases, and 11 bases separated the two germline ends. The germline gives CDR1 MNHNY, CDR2 SVGAGI (reference sequence). This CDR3 spans 15 amino acids. The CDR3 DNA sequence: TGTGCCAGCAGTTACTCGAGTGGAGGCGACAATGAGCAGTTCTTC. It is translated as CASSYSSGGDNEQFF.

The chain couples TRBV7-2 to TRBJ2-1; 8 positions match TRBD2. V shed 5 bases, J shed 5 bases, and the junction held 8 bases outside the gene matches. Germline V gene data show CDR1 as SGHTA and CDR2 as FQGNSA. The CDR3 runs 15 residues. The DNA for the CDR3 is TGTGCCAGCAGCGACCCGACTAGCGACCACAATGAGCAGTTCTTC. Its protein is CASSDPTSDHNEQFF.

A word on this clone: Other DNA sequences in the same sample also yield this CDR3. The rearrangement links TRBV9 to TRBJ2-1; the D is unclear. V dropped 2 bases and J dropped 1 base, with 7 bases sitting between them. CDR3 length equals 14 residues. Germline CDR1 is SGDLS and CDR2 is YYNGEE. This CDR3 is CASSVSGSYNEQFF. DNA for the CDR3: TGTGCCAGCAGCGTCTCAGGATCCTACAATGAGCAGTTCTTC. Full variable domain (outside the CDR3, taken from reference TRBV9 and TRBJ2-1): DSGVTQTPKHLITATGQRVTLRCSPRSGDLSVYWYQQSLDQGLQFLIQYYNGEERAKGNILERFSAQQFPDLHSELNLSSLELGDSALYFCASSVSGSYNEQFFGPGTRLTVL.

The chain recombines TRBV27 with TRBJ1-5; D might be TRBD1 (6 bases). The germline V gene has CDR1 MNHEY and CDR2 SMNVEV (reference sequence). Trimming took off 5 bases at V and 1 base at J, with 15 bases between the two ends. CDR3 length: 16 amino acids. The chain's CDR3 is CASSPGHRESNQPQHF. The CDR3 region has the DNA TGTGCCAGCAGTCCCGGCCACAGGGAAAGCAATCAGCCCCAGCATTTT.

The chain joins TRBV19 to TRBJ2-5, with 10 bases identical to TRBD2. Germline CDR1 reads LNHDA; CDR2 reads SQIVND (reference sequence). This CDR3 has 17 residues. J was trimmed by 2 bases and V by 3 bases; bases with no gene match: 9. CDR3 sequence reads: CASSMALSGRPQETQYF. The CDR3, as DNA: TGTGCCAGTAGTATGGCTCTTAGCGGGAGGCCACAAGAGACCCAGTACTTC.

The chain recombines TRBV6-1 with TRBJ2-2, with D possibly TRBD2 on 6 matching bases. The germline CDR1 and CDR2 sequences are MNHNS and SASEGT. The V end lost 0 bases, the J end lost 7 bases, and 12 bases lay between the germline ends. The CDR3 spans 15 residues. Written as DNA, the CDR3 is TGTGCCAGCAGTGAAGCGCCAGTCGGGAGCGGGGAGCTGTTTTTT. Its protein is CASSEAPVGSGELFF.

The genes are TRBV2 and TRBJ2-3, with D possibly being TRBD2 (6 bases). The CDR3 runs 15 residues. V was clipped by 7 bases and J by 1 base, with 15 bases between them. Germline V gives CDR1 SNHLY, CDR2 FYNNEI. CDR3 sequence reads: CASTWDKRGTDTQYF. The CDR3 DNA follows: TGTGCCAGCACCTGGGATAAGCGGGGCACAGATACGCAGTATTTT.

The gene calls are TRBV13 and TRBJ1-1; D is perhaps TRBD1 (5 bases). Germline loops: CDR1 PRHDT, CDR2 FYEKMQ (reference sequence). Between the trimmed V and J ends, which lost 6 bases and 0 bases, there was a span of 17 bases. This CDR3 comprises 16 residues. The chain's CDR3 is CASSTRGRLMNTEAFF. CDR3 bases: TGTGCCAGCAGTACGCGGGGCAGGCTAATGAACACTGAAGCTTTCTTT.

The gene calls are TRBV9 and TRBJ1-4; D ambiguous. CDR3 length: 15 amino acids. V was clipped by 3 bases and J by 8 bases, with 17 bases between them. Germline V gene sequence: CDR1 SGDLS, CDR2 YYNGEE. CDR3 in amino acids: CASSAGGSRQEKLFF. In DNA form, the CDR3 reads TGTGCCAGCAGCGCCGGCGGCTCCCGCCAAGAAAAACTGTTTTTT.

V and J are TRBV27 and TRBJ1-1; D is possibly TRBD1 (6 bases). The V gene lost 2 bases and the J gene lost 1 base, with 11 bases spanning the gap. The CDR3 runs to 15 residues. Per germline, CDR1 MNHEY and CDR2 SMNVEV (reference sequence). This CDR3 reads CASSLQTGQNTEAFF. DNA of the CDR3: TGTGCCAGCAGTTTACAAACGGGACAGAACACTGAAGCTTTCTTT.

The chain is built from TRBV5-4 and TRBJ1-2; tentative D call: TRBD1 (6 bases). The CDR3 extends over 14 amino acids. Trimming took off 6 bases at V and 10 bases at J, with 22 bases between the two ends. Germline lookup yields CDR1 SGHNT and CDR2 YYREEE (reference sequence). The DNA for the CDR3 is TGTGCCAGCATCGATAATCCCCTCCGGGACAACTACACCTTC. It is translated as CASIDNPLRDNYTF.

This sequence joins TRBV4-2 and TRBJ2-7, with D possibly being TRBD1 (5 bases). This CDR3 is built from 14 residues. The germline V gene has CDR1 LGHNA and CDR2 YNFKEQ. With 2 bases removed from V and 1 base from J, the gap between germline ends came to 9 bases. The CDR3 sequence: CASSQSRQSYEQYF. The CDR3 coding sequence is TGTGCCAGCAGCCAAAGTCGACAGTCCTACGAGCAGTACTTC.

This rearrangement joins TRBV9 to TRBJ2-7, with D tentatively TRBD2 (5 bases). V was pared by 4 bases and J by 7 bases, with 15 bases between. There are 13 residues in the CDR3. Germline V gene lookup returns CDR1 SGDLS and CDR2 YYNGEE. The CDR3 DNA sequence: TGTGCCAGCAGCCCCGGGGTCTGGGGTGAGCAGTACTTC. It encodes CASSPGVWGEQYF. Full variable domain (outside the CDR3, taken from reference TRBV9 and TRBJ2-7): DSGVTQTPKHLITATGQRVTLRCSPRSGDLSVYWYQQSLDQGLQFLIQYYNGEERAKGNILERFSAQQFPDLHSELNLSSLELGDSALYFCASSPGVWGEQYFGPGTRLTVT.

The V call is TRBV5-1, the J call TRBJ2-3; a possible D gene is TRBD1 (5 bases). The CDR3 consists of 15 residues. Trimming pared 7 bases from V and 0 bases from J, leaving 15 bases between. CDR1 is SGHRS, CDR2 YFSETQ, per germline. CDR3 bases: TGCGCCAGCCATTCAGGGTGGCGTAGCACAGATACGCAGTATTTT. Its translation: CASHSGWRSTDTQYF.

The chain has TRBV27 and TRBJ2-7, with 8 positions matching TRBD1. The length of the CDR3 is 14 residues. V shed 6 bases, J shed 3 bases, and the junction held 7 bases outside the gene matches. The germline CDR1 and CDR2 sequences are MNHEY and SMNVEV (reference sequence). CDR3: CASRRQGAVYEQYF. The DNA of the CDR3 is TGTGCCAGCAGACGGCAGGGGGCCGTCTACGAGCAGTACTTC.

Concerning this clone: Other DNA sequences in the same sample also yield this CDR3. The genes are TRBV6-6 and TRBJ1-2, with D maybe TRBD1 (5 bases). Germline CDR1 reads MNHNY; CDR2 reads SVGAGI (reference sequence). The CDR3 length is 14 residues. The V end lost 0 bases, the J end lost 2 bases, and 7 bases lay between the germline ends. The CDR3 DNA follows: TGTGCCAGCAGTTACTCGACAGCAAACTATGGCTACACCTTC. Its protein is CASSYSTANYGYTF.

The chain couples TRBV28 to TRBJ2-3; TRBD1 matches at 7 bases. CDR3 length equals 17 residues. Germline V gives CDR1 MDHEN, CDR2 SYDVKM. The ends lost 3 bases at V and 2 bases at J; junction bases unmatched: 11. The CDR3 nucleotides are TGTGCCAGCAGTTTTCCTACTGAGACAGGGAACACAGATACGCAGTATTTT. Its translation is CASSFPTETGNTDTQYF.

The J gene is TRBJ1-1, the V gene TRBV5-6; 7 positions match TRBD1. Germline V gene lookup returns CDR1 SGHDT and CDR2 YYEEEE. This CDR3 comprises 15 residues. Germline trimming cut 4 bases from V and 0 bases from J; bases unmatched to any gene: 6. This CDR3 reads CASSAGTVMNTEAFF. DNA for the CDR3: TGTGCCAGCAGCGCCGGGACAGTCATGAACACTGAAGCTTTCTTT.

As to this clone: The same CDR3 can be traced to other DNA sequences in this sample. This sequence joins TRBV5-6 and TRBJ2-1; 10 nucleotides align to TRBD1. This CDR3 is built from 15 residues. V dropped 3 bases and J dropped 2; count of bases not matched to a gene: 2. In germline, CDR1 is SGHDT, CDR2 YYEEEE. For the CDR3, the DNA is TGTGCCAGCAGCTCTGGGACAGGGGCCTACAATGAGCAGTTCTTC. Translating gives CASSSGTGAYNEQFF.

The rearrangement uses TRBV10-3 and TRBJ2-2; D gene ambiguous. CDR1 is ENHRY, CDR2 SYGVKD, per germline. V was pared by 0 bases and J by 0 bases, with 14 bases between. The CDR3 is 18 residues long. The CDR3 protein is CAISESTRRNTNTGELFF. The CDR3 nucleotides read TGTGCCATCAGTGAGTCGACTCGCAGAAACACGAACACCGGGGAGCTGTTTTTT.

V is TRBV6-6 and J is TRBJ2-7; maybe TRBD2 (5 bases). Trimming stripped 2 bases from V and 2 bases from J, with 7 bases between. The CDR3 is 13 amino acids. Germline-derived CDR1 and CDR2 are MNHNY and SVGAGI (reference sequence). CDR3 bases: TGTGCCAGCAGTTACGGGAGCACCTACGAGCAGTACTTC. Protein product: CASSYGSTYEQYF.